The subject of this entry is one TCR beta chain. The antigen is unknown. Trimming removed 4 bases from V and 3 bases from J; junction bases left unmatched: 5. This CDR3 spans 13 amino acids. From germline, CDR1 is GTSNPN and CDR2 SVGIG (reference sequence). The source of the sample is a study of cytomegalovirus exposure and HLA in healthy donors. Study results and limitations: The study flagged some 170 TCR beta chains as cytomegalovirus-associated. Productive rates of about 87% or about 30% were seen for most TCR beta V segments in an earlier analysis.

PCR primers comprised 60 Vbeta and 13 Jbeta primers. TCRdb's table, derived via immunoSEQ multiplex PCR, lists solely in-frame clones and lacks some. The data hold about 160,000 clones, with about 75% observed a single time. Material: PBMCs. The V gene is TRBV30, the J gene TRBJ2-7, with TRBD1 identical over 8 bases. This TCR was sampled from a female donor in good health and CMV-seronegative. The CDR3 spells CAWTPGGGYEQYF. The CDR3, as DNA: TGTGCCTGGACACCAGGGGGCGGCTACGAGCAGTACTTC.